These 22 T cell receptor beta chains originate from one sample sequenced in a study of shared clonotypes between healthy human individuals. Sequenced by immunoSEQ multiplex PCR; TCRdb stores in-frame clones only, minus some. The data hold about 2.4 million clones, with 80% to 95% observed a single time. Specimen: naive CD4+ T cells from PBMCs. Subset defined: CD45RA+ positively selected. These receptors came from a man aged 18 to 29 in good health. Some clones in this sample may be carry-over from other donors' samples.

The genes are TRBV6-5 and TRBJ2-2; 8 nucleotides align to TRBD2. CDR1 is MNHEY and CDR2 is SVGAGI in the germline V gene. The junction had 2 bases not matched to a gene; V was cut back by 6 bases and J by 2 bases. CDR3 size: 14 residues. CDR3 in DNA: TGTGCCAGCAGACTAGCGGATAACACCGGGGAGCTGTTTTTT. Protein: CASRLADNTGELFF.

The chain employs TRBV28 and TRBJ2-7; the D gene could be TRBD1 or TRBD2 (6 bases each). V lost 5 bases, J lost 7 bases, and 21 bases lay in between. This CDR3 spans 15 amino acids. Germline CDR1 is MDHEN and CDR2 is SYDVKM. The DNA of the CDR3 is TGTGCCAGCAGTCCGGGGGCCCTTGGGGCGGGGGAGCAGTACTTC. Amino acids: CASSPGALGAGEQYF.

The chain combines TRBV18 with TRBJ1-1; tentatively, D is TRBD1 (5 bases). The CDR3 has 16 residues. V was trimmed by 1 base and J by 6 bases, leaving 18 bases between them. Germline V gene sequence: CDR1 KGHSH, CDR2 LQKENI. CDR3 nucleotide sequence: TGTGCCAGCTCACCACAACGGGGAGGGGCTACGGCTGAAGCTTTCTTT. The encoded protein is CASSPQRGGATAEAFF.

The chain is built from TRBV9 and TRBJ1-3; D possibly corresponds to TRBD1 (6 bases). The CDR3 consists of 15 residues. From germline, CDR1 is SGDLS and CDR2 YYNGEE. Trimming cost V 2 bases and J 1 base, with 10 bases left between them. CDR3 sequence: CASSVDRLSGNTIYF. DNA of the CDR3: TGTGCCAGCAGCGTGGACAGACTATCTGGAAACACCATATATTTT.

The rearrangement joins TRBV19 to TRBJ1-5; perhaps TRBD1 as D (6 bases). CDR1 LNHDA and CDR2 SQIVND come from the germline V gene (reference sequence). The CDR3 runs 17 residues. Trimming stripped 3 bases from V and 3 bases from J, with 18 bases between. As DNA, the CDR3 is TGTGCCAGTAGTATGGGGATAAAGGACAGTATCAATCAGCCCCAGCATTTT. This codes for CASSMGIKDSINQPQHF.

The rearrangement joins TRBV9 to TRBJ2-1, with D maybe TRBD2 (6 bases). Per the germline V gene, CDR1 is SGDLS and CDR2 is YYNGEE. The ends were cut back, 1 base at V and 0 bases at J, with 14 bases in the middle. This CDR3 is built from 17 residues. The CDR3 is CASSVSGVVSSYNEQFF. DNA of the CDR3: TGTGCCAGCAGCGTATCGGGGGTAGTCAGCTCCTACAATGAGCAGTTCTTC.

Remarks on this clone: Other DNA sequences in this sample translate to the same CDR3. The chain links TRBV28 to TRBJ2-7; D ambiguous. This CDR3 has 14 residues. Per germline, CDR1 MDHEN and CDR2 SYDVKM. V shed 3 bases and J shed 3 bases, with 12 bases lying between them. In DNA, the CDR3 is TGTGCCAGCAGTTTGCGGCAGGTGATCTACGAGCAGTACTTC. Protein sequence: CASSLRQVIYEQYF.

Only one count was recorded for this clone. The chain links TRBV6-5 to TRBJ1-5; weak D call: TRBD1 (6 bases). Trimming stripped 4 bases from V and 2 bases from J, with 12 bases between. The germline gives CDR1 MNHEY, CDR2 SVGAGI. The CDR3 extends over 15 amino acids. The CDR3 loop is CASSSGALGNQPQHF. The CDR3 region has the DNA TGTGCCAGCAGTTCAGGGGCTTTGGGCAATCAGCCCCAGCATTTT.

In this sample, this clone turned up once. The chain uses TRBV19 and TRBJ1-4; 10 bases align to TRBD1. The CDR3 runs 19 residues. Unmatched junction bases numbered 15, after V lost 6 bases and J lost 2 bases. Germline V gene sequence: CDR1 LNHDA, CDR2 SQIVND (reference sequence). The CDR3 spells CASRIKTGTGDITNEKLFF. The CDR3 nucleotides read TGTGCCAGTAGAATCAAAACCGGGACAGGGGATATCACTAATGAAAAACTGTTTTTT.

A remark on this clone: Other DNA sequences within the sample encode an identical CDR3. The CDR3 coding sequence is TGTGCCAGCTCGCCGGGACTAGCGGGAGGAGAGACCCAGTACTTC. Translated, it gives CASSPGLAGGETQYF. The gene calls are TRBV18 and TRBJ2-5; 15 bases fit TRBD2. Germline values: CDR1 KGHSH, CDR2 LQKENI. With V trimmed by 6 bases and J by 4 bases, 3 bases remained unmatched. This CDR3 spans 15 amino acids.

The V call is TRBV29-1, the J call TRBJ1-4; D gene unclear. CDR3 length equals 13 residues. The germline CDR1 and CDR2 sequences are SQVTM and ANQGSEA. With 0 bases removed from V and 8 bases from J, the gap between germline ends came to 10 bases. CDR3 DNA sequence: TGCAGCGTTGAAGATCGCCCAACCGAAAAACTGTTTTTT. This encodes CSVEDRPTEKLFF.

The count of this clone is one. The V and J genes are TRBV6-1 and TRBJ2-7; TRBD1 matches 8 bases. With 5 bases clipped from V and 3 bases from J, the junction kept 9 bases outside the gene matches. The CDR3 has 15 amino acids. The germline gives CDR1 MNHNS, CDR2 SASEGT. The DNA of the CDR3 is TGTGCCAGCAGTAATGTCTTCGGACAGGGCTACGAGCAGTACTTC. Translation: CASSNVFGQGYEQYF.

The chain recombines TRBV9 with TRBJ2-7, with a possible D match to TRBD1 (6 bases). With 0 bases removed from V and 2 bases from J, the gap between germline ends came to 12 bases. The CDR3 is 15 amino acids. Germline V gives CDR1 SGDLS, CDR2 YYNGEE. CDR3: CASSVATGLAYEQYF. Here the CDR3 DNA reads TGTGCCAGCAGCGTAGCGACAGGACTTGCCTACGAGCAGTACTTC.

V gene TRBV7-3 combines with J gene TRBJ1-2; D gene unclear. The CDR3 length is 15 residues. Germline V gene sequence: CDR1 SGHTA, CDR2 FQGTGA. The V gene lost 5 bases and the J gene lost 8 bases, with 21 bases spanning the gap. The CDR3 reads CASSPGSGFRLGYTF. The CDR3 coding sequence is TGTGCCAGCAGCCCGGGCTCCGGATTTAGGCTAGGCTACACCTTC.

V is TRBV7-2 and J is TRBJ1-3; 8 bases are shared with TRBD1. Losses at the gene ends were 5 bases for V and 0 bases for J; bases not matched to a gene: 3. Germline assignment: CDR1 SGHTA and CDR2 FQGNSA. This CDR3 is built from 15 residues. This CDR3 is CASSPGGYSGNTIYF. The CDR3 region has the DNA TGTGCCAGCAGCCCAGGGGGCTACTCTGGAAACACCATATATTTT.

The gene calls are TRBV6-1 and TRBJ1-1; 10 bases fit TRBD1. The germline V gene has CDR1 MNHNS and CDR2 SASEGT. The V gene end was trimmed by 7 bases and the J gene end by 5 bases; junction bases not matched to a gene: 7. There are 14 residues in the CDR3. The CDR3 sequence: CASTKGQGGTEAFF. CDR3 DNA: TGTGCCAGCACCAAAGGACAGGGGGGGACTGAAGCTTTCTTT.

The chain carries TRBV6-1 and TRBJ2-1, with TRBD2 as a possible D gene (6 bases). There are 12 residues in the CDR3. V was clipped by 4 bases and J by 9 bases, with 10 bases between them. CDR1 and CDR2 (germline): MNHNS, SASEGT. The CDR3 loop reads CASSARGSEQFF. CDR3 nucleotides: TGTGCCAGCAGTGCCCGGGGGTCTGAGCAGTTCTTC.

Notes on this clone: Different DNA sequences within this sample yield the same CDR3. The rearrangement joins TRBV5-4 to TRBJ2-3; D gene uncertain. V lost 4 bases to trimming and J lost 2 bases, with 5 bases between them. Germline-derived CDR1 and CDR2 are SGHNT and YYREEE (reference sequence). The CDR3 has 12 amino acids. The CDR3 sequence: CASSLLTDTQYF. The DNA of the CDR3 is TGTGCCAGCAGCCTACTCACAGATACGCAGTATTTT.

The J gene is TRBJ2-1, the V gene TRBV14, with D uncertain. There are 15 residues in the CDR3. With 4 bases removed from V and 0 bases from J, the gap between germline ends came to 10 bases. CDR1 is SGHDN and CDR2 is FVKESK in the germline V gene. Here the CDR3 DNA reads TGTGCCAGCAGCCGGGTGTGGGGCTCCTACAATGAGCAGTTCTTC. Amino acids: CASSRVWGSYNEQFF.

The chain couples TRBV9 to TRBJ2-2; D uncertain. V lost 0 bases to trimming and J lost 5 bases, with 8 bases between them. This CDR3 is built from 14 residues. Germline values: CDR1 SGDLS, CDR2 YYNGEE. CDR3 sequence (DNA): TGTGCCAGCAGCGTAGCCTTGGGAACCGGGGAGCTGTTTTTT. Amino acid sequence: CASSVALGTGELFF.

This chain uses TRBV19 with TRBJ2-3; TRBD2 matches 7 bases. Germline-derived CDR1 and CDR2 are LNHDA and SQIVND (reference sequence). J was trimmed by 1 base and V by 3 bases; bases with no gene match: 10. The CDR3 consists of 17 residues. CDR3: CASSILLAAWGTDTQYF. DNA of the CDR3: TGTGCCAGTAGTATCCTTCTAGCGGCCTGGGGCACAGATACGCAGTATTTT.

This chain links TRBV30 with TRBJ2-1, with D possibly matching TRBD2 (5 bases). The germline gives CDR1 GTSNPN, CDR2 SVGIG (reference sequence). With 8 bases removed from V and 10 bases from J, the gap between germline ends came to 24 bases. This CDR3 contains 14 residues. The CDR3 nucleotides are TGTGCCGGGATAGCGACTTCCCGGATTGGGGAGCAGTTCTTC. Its protein is CAGIATSRIGEQFF.